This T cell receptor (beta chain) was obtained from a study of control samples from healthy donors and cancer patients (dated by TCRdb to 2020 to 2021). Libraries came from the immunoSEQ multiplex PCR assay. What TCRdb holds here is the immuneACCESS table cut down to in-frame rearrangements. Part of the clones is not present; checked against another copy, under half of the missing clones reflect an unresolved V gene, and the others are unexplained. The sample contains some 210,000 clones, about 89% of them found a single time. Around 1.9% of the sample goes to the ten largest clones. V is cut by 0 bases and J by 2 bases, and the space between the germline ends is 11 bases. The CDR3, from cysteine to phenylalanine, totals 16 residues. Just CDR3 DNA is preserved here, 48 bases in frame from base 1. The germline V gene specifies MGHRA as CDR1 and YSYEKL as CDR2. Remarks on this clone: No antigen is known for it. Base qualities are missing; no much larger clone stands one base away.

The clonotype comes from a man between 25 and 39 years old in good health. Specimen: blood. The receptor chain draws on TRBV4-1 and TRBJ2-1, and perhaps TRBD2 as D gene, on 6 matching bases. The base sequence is TGCGCCAGCAGCCAAGAGGGACTGCTTGCCTACAATGAGCAGTTCTTC. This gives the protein CASSQEGLLAYNEQFF.